This TCR beta chain was retrieved from a study of cytomegalovirus exposure and HLA in healthy donors. Study context: The approximately 120 million unique TCR beta sequences, from around 200 million T cells, were found by an earlier analysis.

CDR1 GTSNPN and CDR2 SVGIG come from the germline V gene (reference sequence). This CDR3 has 13 residues. After removal of 5 bases from V and 6 bases from J, the junction contained 7 bases not matched to a gene. Points on this clone: Its antigen remains unknown.

The study ran its PCR with 60 Vbeta and 13 Jbeta primers. This table comes from immunoSEQ multiplex PCR, and its TCRdb copy is limited to in-frame clones, with some not included. The table records about 200,000 clones, approximately 82% of them present only once. Findings of the study overall: HLA alleles were associated with 18,000 or so TCR beta sequences in a later analysis at 0.05 false discovery rate. In an earlier analysis, most TCR beta V segments were productive about 87% or about 30% of the time.

The sequence was obtained from a male donor in good health and CMV-seronegative. Sequencing was done on a sample of PBMCs. The V gene is TRBV30, the J gene TRBJ2-7; 10 nucleotides agree with TRBD2. Written as DNA, the CDR3 is TGTGCCTGGGGAGCGGGAGGGCCTGGCGAGCAGTACTTC. Protein product: CAWGAGGPGEQYF.